The TCR beta chain described here comes from a study of blood T cell repertoires in COVID-19. Study information: Both acute and convalescent COVID-19 samples were obtained from the United States, Italy and Spain. Nucleic acid was either cDNA or gDNA, and it came from T cells, B-cell-depleted T cells, or PBMCs.

Study processing details: Amplification with reference gene primers provided the estimates of nucleated cell counts. Clones were sequenced by immunoSEQ multiplex PCR, and TCRdb holds only the in-frame ones, with some missing. V and J calls and clone size come straight from that table; D and trimming were deduced from the DNA. The table includes about 250,000 clones, around 80% detected once. The J segment lost 3 bases and the V segment lost 5 bases, leaving 8 bases of the junction unmatched. Germline loops: CDR1 MNHNY, CDR2 SVGAGI (reference sequence). This CDR3 contains 17 residues. The rearrangement uses TRBV6-6 and TRBJ2-1, with 12 bases aligning to TRBD2. This receptor was taken from a human donor in a cohort sampled during active COVID-19. Sequenced input: peripheral blood. DNA of the CDR3: TGTGCCAGCAGTCCCCTAGCGGGGGGGACCCGCTACAATGAGCAGTTCTTC. It encodes CASSPLAGGTRYNEQFF.